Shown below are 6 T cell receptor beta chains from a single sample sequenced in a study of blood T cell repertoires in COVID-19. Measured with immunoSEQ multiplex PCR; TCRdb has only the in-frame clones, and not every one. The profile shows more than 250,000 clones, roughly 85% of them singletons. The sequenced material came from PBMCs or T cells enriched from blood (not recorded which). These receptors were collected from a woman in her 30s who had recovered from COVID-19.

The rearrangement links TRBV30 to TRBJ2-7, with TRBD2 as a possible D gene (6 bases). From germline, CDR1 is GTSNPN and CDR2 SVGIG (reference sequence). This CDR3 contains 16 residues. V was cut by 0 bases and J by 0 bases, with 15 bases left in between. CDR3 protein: CAWSVRGMGDSYEQYF. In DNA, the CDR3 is TGTGCCTGGAGTGTACGCGGGATGGGGGACTCCTACGAGCAGTACTTC.

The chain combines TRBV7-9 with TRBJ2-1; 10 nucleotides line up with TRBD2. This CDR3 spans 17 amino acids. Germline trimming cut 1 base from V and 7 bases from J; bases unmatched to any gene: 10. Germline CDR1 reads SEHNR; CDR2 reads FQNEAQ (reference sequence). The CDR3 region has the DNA TGTGCCAGCAGCTTAGTGGGTCTAGCGGGGGTTGGGAATGAGCAGTTCTTC. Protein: CASSLVGLAGVGNEQFF. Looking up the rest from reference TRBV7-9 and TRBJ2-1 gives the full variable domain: DTGVSQNPRHKITKRGQNVTFRCDPISEHNRLYWYRQTLGQGPEFLTYFQNEAQLEKSRLLSDRFSAERPKGSFSTLEIQRTEQGDSAMYLCASSLVGLAGVGNEQFFGPGTRLTVL.

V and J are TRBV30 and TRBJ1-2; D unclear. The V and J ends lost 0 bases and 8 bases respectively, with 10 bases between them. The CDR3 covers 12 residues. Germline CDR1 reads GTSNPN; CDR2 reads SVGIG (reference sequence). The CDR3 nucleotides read TGTGCCTGGAGTGTAAAGGGCGGGGGCTACACCTTC. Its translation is CAWSVKGGGYTF.

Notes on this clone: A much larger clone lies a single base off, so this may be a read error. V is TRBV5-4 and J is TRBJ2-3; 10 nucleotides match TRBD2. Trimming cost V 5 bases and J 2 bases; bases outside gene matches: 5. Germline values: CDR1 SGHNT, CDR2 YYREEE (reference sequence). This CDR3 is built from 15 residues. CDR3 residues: CASSDGTSATDTQYF. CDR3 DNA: TGTGCCAGCAGTGACGGGACTAGCGCCACAGATACGCAGTATTTT.

The CDR3 DNA reads TGTGCCTGGAGTCCCCAGAATGGCTACACCTTC. As protein: CAWSPQNGYTF. The rearrangement joins TRBV30 to TRBJ1-2; D ambiguous. The length of the CDR3 is 11 residues. V lost 2 bases to trimming and J lost 6 bases, with 7 bases between them. CDR1 is GTSNPN and CDR2 is SVGIG in the germline V gene (reference sequence).

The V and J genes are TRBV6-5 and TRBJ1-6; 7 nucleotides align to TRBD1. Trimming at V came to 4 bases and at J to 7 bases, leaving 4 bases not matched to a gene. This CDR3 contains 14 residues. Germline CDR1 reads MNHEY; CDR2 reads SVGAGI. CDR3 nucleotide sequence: TGTGCCAGCAGTTGGACAGGTCACAATTCACCCCTCCACTTT. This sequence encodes CASSWTGHNSPLHF.